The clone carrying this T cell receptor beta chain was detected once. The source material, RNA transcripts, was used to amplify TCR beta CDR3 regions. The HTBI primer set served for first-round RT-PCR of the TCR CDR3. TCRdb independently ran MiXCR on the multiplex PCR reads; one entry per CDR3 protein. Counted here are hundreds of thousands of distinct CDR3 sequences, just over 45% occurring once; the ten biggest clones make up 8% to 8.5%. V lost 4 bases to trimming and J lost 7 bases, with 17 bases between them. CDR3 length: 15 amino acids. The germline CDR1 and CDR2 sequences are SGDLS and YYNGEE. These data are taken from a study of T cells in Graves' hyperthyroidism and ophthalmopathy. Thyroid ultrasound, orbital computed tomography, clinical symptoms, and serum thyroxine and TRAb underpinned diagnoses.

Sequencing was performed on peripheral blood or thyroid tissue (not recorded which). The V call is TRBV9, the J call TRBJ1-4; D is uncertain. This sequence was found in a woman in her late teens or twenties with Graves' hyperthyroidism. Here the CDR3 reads CASSPGWGRAEKLFF. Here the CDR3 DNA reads TGTGCCAGCAGCCCCGGGTGGGGTCGGGCTGAAAAACTGTTTTTT. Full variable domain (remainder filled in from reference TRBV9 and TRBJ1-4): DSGVTQTPKHLITATGQRVTLRCSPRSGDLSVYWYQQSLDQGLQFLIQYYNGEERAKGNILERFSAQQFPDLHSELNLSSLELGDSALYFCASSPGWGRAEKLFFGSGTQLSVL.